Following are 5 T cell receptor beta chains from one sample sequenced in a study of human T cells and chemical hapten exposure. Sample time point: patch test 1, 2 weeks after DPC sensitization. Treatment reported: therapeutic diphenylcyclopropenone sensitization with weekly scalp DPC. MiXCR was run by TCRdb on the RACE reads, yielding one entry per CDR3 protein. The sample has around 380,000 distinct CDR3 sequences, approximately 5% seen once. The sample consisted of whole blood, taken in connection with sensitization to the hapten diphenylcyclopropenone (DPC). The source is a woman in her 50s with alopecia areata. Some clones in this sample may be carry-over from other donors' samples.

This clonotype appeared many times. The chain links TRBV12-3 or TRBV12-4 to TRBJ2-6, with a weak D call TRBD1 (7 bases). The CDR3 totals 14 residues. Trimming stripped 1 base from V and 13 bases from J, with 14 bases between. The CDR3: CASSLGWQGGVLTF. The CDR3, as DNA: TGTGCCAGCAGTTTAGGGTGGCAGGGGGGAGTCCTGACTTTC.

There are many counts of this clonotype. The chain employs TRBV29-1 and TRBJ2-3; tentatively, D is TRBD1 or TRBD2 (6 bases each). The V gene's germline CDR1 is SQVTM and CDR2 ANQGSEA. The length of the CDR3 is 14 residues. Trimming left V 6 bases short and J 1 base short, with 14 bases between. The CDR3 loop reads CSVRGRTRTDTQYF. DNA for the CDR3: TGCAGCGTCCGGGGGCGGACCCGCACAGATACGCAGTATTTT.

CDR3 sequence (DNA): TGTGCCAGCAGTCGACTCACATTCCCAGATACGCAGTATTTT. It yields the protein CASSRLTFPDTQYF. The chain carries TRBV6-2 or TRBV6-3 and TRBJ2-3; D unclear. The V gene lost 5 bases and the J gene lost 4 bases, with 13 bases spanning the gap. Germline V CDR1 and CDR2: MNHEY, SVGEGT. The CDR3 is 14 amino acids.

The chain uses TRBV3-1 and TRBJ2-1; 8 bases align to TRBD2. The CDR3 extends over 15 amino acids. V shed 3 bases, J shed 7 bases, and the junction held 8 bases outside the gene matches. The germline CDR1 and CDR2 sequences are LGHDT and YNNKEL (reference sequence). The CDR3 spells CASSHGRGGLNEQFF. CDR3 in DNA: TGTGCCAGCAGCCACGGACGGGGGGGCCTGAATGAGCAGTTCTTC.

This clonotype was observed a few times. As DNA, the CDR3 is TGTGCCAGCAGCTCCCCTTTCATGCGGGGCTACACCTTC. It translates to CASSSPFMRGYTF. V and J are TRBV21-1 and TRBJ1-2; the DNA was not compared with TRBD1, the D call given in the table. TRBV21-1 is classified as a pseudogene. This CDR3 is 13 amino acids long.